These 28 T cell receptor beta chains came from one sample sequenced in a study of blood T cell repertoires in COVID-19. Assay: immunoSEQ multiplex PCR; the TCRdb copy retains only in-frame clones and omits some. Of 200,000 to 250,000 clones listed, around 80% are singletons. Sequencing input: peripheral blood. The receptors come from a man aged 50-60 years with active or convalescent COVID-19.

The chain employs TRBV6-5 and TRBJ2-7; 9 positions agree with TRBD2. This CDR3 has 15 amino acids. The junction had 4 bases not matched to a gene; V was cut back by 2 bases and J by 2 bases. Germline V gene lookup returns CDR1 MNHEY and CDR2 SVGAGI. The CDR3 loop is CASSYGAGGPYEQYF. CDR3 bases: TGTGCCAGCAGTTACGGGGCGGGAGGGCCCTACGAGCAGTACTTC.

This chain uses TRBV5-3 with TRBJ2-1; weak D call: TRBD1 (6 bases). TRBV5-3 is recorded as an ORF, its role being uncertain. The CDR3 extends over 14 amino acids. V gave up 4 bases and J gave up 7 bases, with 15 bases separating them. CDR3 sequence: CARSLHRAFNEQFF. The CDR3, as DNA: TGTGCCAGAAGCCTTCACAGGGCCTTTAATGAGCAGTTCTTC.

For the CDR3, the DNA is TGTGCCACCAGGAGTAGCGGGGTGAATGAGCAGTTCTTC. Its translation: CATRSSGVNEQFF. The rearrangement uses TRBV15 and TRBJ2-1; 8 nucleotides match TRBD2. The germline gives CDR1 LNHNV, CDR2 YYDKDF (reference sequence). After removal of 6 bases from V and 7 bases from J, the junction contained 5 bases not matched to a gene. CDR3 length: 13 residues.

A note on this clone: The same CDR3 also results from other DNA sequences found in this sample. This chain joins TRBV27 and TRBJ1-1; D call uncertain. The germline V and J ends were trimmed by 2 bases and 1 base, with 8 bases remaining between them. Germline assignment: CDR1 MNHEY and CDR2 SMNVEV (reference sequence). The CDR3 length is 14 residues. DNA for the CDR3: TGTGCCAGCAGTTTAGGCGGGTCGAACACTGAAGCTTTCTTT. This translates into CASSLGGSNTEAFF.

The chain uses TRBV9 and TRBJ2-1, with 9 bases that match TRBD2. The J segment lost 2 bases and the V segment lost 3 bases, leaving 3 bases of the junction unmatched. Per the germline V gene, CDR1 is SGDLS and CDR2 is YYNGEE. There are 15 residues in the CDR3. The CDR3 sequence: CASSETSGAYNEQFF. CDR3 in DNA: TGTGCCAGCAGCGAGACTAGCGGAGCCTACAATGAGCAGTTCTTC.

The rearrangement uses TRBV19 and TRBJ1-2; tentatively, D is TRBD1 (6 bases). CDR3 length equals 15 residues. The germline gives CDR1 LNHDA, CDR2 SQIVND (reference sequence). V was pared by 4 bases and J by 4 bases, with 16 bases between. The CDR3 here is CASSRPPDSSYGYTF. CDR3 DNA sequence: TGTGCCAGTAGTAGACCCCCGGACAGCAGCTATGGCTACACCTTC.

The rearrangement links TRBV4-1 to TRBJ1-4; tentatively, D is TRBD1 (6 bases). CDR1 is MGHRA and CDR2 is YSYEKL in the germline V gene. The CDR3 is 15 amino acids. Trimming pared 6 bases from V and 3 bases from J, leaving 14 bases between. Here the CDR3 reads CASRPSGGSNEKLFF. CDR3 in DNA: TGCGCCAGCAGACCTAGCGGGGGCTCTAATGAAAAACTGTTTTTT.

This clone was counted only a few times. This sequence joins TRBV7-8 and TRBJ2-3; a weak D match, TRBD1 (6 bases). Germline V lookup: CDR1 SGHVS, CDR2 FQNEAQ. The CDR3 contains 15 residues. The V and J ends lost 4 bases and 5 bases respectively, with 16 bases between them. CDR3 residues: CASSSLGGEGDTQYF. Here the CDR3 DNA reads TGTGCCAGCAGCTCCCTTGGGGGCGAGGGAGATACGCAGTATTTT.

Here the CDR3 reads CASSYFRGQPQHF. In nucleotides, the CDR3 is TGTGCCAGCAGTTACTTTAGGGGCCAGCCCCAGCATTTT. The rearrangement uses TRBV6-6 and TRBJ1-5, with D possibly being TRBD1 (5 bases). Germline V CDR1 and CDR2: MNHNY, SVGAGI (reference sequence). The V and J ends lost 1 base and 7 bases respectively, with 8 bases between them. The CDR3 length is 13 residues.

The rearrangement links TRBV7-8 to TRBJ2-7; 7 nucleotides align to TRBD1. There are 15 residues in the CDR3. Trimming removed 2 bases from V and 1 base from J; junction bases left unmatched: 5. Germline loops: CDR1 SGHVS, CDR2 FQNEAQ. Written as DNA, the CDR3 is TGTGCCAGCAGCTTATCGGCAGGGGGTTCCTACGAGCAGTACTTC. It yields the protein CASSLSAGGSYEQYF.

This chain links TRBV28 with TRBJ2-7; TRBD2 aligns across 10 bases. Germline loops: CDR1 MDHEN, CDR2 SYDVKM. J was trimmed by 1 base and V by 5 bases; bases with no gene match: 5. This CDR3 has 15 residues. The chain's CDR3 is CASSPQLAGSYEQYF. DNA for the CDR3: TGTGCCAGCAGTCCCCAACTAGCGGGGTCCTACGAGCAGTACTTC.

As DNA, the CDR3 is TGTGCCAGCAGTTTAGCCAACAGGGGCTATGGCTACACCTTC. Translating gives CASSLANRGYGYTF. The chain employs TRBV28 and TRBJ1-2; 7 bases match TRBD1. Per the germline V gene, CDR1 is MDHEN and CDR2 is SYDVKM. The CDR3 sequence is 14 residues long. The V segment lost 2 bases and the J segment 4 bases; nucleotides outside the gene matches: 4.

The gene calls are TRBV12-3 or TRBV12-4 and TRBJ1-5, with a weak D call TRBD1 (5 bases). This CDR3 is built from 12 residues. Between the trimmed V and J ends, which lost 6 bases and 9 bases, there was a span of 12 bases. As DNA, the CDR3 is TGTGCCAGCAGCCGGGGGTTATCGCCCCAGCATTTT. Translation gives CASSRGLSPQHF.

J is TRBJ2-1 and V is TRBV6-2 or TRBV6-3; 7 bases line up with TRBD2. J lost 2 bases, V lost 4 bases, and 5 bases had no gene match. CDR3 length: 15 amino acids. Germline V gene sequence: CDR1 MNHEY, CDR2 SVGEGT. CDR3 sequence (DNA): TGTGCCAGCAGTTTAAGCGGGGTAACCTACAATGAGCAGTTCTTC. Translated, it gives CASSLSGVTYNEQFF.

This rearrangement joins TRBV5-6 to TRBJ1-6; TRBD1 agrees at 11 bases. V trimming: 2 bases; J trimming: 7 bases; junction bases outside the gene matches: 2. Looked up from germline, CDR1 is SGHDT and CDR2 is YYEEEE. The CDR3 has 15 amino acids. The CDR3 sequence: CASSFGTGGNSPLHF. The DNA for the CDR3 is TGTGCCAGCAGCTTCGGGACAGGGGGGAATTCACCCCTCCACTTT.

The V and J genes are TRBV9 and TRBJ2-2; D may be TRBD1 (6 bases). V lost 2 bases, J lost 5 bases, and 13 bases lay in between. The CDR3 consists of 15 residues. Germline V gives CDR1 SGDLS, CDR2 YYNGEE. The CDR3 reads CASSVGAAGTGELFF. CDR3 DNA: TGTGCCAGCAGCGTGGGGGCGGCAGGAACCGGGGAGCTGTTTTTT.

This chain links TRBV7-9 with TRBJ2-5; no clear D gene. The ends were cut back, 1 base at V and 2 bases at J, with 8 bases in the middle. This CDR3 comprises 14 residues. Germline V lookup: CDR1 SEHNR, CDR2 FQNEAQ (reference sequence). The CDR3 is CASSLGVSQETQYF. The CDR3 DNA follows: TGTGCCAGCAGCTTAGGAGTGTCACAAGAGACCCAGTACTTC.

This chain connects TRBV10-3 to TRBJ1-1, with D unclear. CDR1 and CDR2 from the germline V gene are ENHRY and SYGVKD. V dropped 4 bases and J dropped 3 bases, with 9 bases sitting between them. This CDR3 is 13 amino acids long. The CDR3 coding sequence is TGTGCCATCAGTGTCCGCGGGGACACTGAAGCTTTCTTT. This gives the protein CAISVRGDTEAFF.

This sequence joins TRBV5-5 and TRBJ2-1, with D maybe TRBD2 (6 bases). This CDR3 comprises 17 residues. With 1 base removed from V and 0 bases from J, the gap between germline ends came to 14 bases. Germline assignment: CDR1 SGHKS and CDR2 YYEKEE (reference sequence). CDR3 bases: TGTGCCAGCAGCTTGAGGATCCGGGGGAGCTCCTACAATGAGCAGTTCTTC. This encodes CASSLRIRGSSYNEQFF.

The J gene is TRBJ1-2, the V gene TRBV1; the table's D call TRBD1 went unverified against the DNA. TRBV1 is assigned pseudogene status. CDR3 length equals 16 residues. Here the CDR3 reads CTSSLRYRDRDYGYTF. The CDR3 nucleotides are TGCACCAGCAGCCTTCGATACCGGGACAGGGACTATGGCTACACCTTC.

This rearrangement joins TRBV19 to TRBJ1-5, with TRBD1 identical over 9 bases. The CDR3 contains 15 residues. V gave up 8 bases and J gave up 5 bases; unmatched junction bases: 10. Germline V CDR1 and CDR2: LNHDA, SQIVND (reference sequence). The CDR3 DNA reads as TGTGCCAGTCGACGGACAGGGGATAATTATCAGCCCCAGCATTTT. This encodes CASRRTGDNYQPQHF.

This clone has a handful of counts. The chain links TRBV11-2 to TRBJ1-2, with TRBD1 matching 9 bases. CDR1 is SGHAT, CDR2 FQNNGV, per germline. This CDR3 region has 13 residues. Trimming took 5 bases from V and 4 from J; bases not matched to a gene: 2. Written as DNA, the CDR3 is TGTGCCAGCAGCCCGACAGGGGGCTATGGCTACACCTTC. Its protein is CASSPTGGYGYTF.

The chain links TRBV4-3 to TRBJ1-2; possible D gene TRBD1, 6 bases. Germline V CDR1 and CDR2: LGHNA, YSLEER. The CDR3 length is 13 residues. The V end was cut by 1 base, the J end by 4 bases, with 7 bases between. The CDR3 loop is CASSQARGYGYTF. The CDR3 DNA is TGCGCCAGCAGCCAAGCCAGGGGCTATGGCTACACCTTC.

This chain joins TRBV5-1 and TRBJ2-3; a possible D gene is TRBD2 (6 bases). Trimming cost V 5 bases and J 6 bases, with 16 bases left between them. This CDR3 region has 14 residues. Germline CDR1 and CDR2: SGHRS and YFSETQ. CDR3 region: CASSHGTPFDTQYF. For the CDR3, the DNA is TGCGCCAGCAGTCACGGGACTCCGTTTGATACGCAGTATTTT.

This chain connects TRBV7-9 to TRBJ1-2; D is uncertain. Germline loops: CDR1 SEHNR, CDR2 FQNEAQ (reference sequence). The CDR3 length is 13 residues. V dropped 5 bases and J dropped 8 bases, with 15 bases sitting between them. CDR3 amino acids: CASSPNHLVGYTF. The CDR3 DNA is TGTGCCAGCAGCCCGAACCACTTAGTAGGCTACACCTTC.

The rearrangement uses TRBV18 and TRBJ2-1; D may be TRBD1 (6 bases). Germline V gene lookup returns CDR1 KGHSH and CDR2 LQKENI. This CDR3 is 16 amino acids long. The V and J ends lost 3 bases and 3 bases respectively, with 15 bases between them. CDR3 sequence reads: CASSPVSGDGYNEQFF. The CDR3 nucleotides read TGTGCCAGCTCACCCGTCTCAGGGGATGGCTACAATGAGCAGTTCTTC.

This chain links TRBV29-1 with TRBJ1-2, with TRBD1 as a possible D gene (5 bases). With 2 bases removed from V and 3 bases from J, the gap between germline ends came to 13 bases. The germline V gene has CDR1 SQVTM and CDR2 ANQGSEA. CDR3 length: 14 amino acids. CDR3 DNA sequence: TGCAGCGTTGAATCGGTGGACATGGACTATGGCTACACCTTC. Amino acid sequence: CSVESVDMDYGYTF.

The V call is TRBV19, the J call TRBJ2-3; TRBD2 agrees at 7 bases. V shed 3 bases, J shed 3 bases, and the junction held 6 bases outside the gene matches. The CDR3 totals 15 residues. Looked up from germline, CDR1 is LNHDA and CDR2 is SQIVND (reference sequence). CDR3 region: CASSISGGLTDTQYF. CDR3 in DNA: TGTGCCAGTAGTATCTCGGGGGGTCTGACAGATACGCAGTATTTT.